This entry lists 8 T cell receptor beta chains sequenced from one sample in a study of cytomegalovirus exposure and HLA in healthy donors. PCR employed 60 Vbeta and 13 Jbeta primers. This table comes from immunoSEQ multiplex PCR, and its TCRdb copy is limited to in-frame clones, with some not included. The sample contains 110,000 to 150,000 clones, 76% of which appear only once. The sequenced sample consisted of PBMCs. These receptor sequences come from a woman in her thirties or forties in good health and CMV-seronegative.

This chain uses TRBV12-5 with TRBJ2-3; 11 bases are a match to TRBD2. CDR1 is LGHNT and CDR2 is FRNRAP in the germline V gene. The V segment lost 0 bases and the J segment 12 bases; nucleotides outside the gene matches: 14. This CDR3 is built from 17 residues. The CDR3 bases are TGTGCTAGTGGTTTGGTATCGGGACTAGCGGAGATTCCGATACAGTATTTT. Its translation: CASGLVSGLAEIPIQYF.

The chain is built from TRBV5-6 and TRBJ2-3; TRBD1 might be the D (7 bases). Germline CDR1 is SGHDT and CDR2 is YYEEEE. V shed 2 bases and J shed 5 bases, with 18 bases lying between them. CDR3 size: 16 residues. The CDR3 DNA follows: TGTGCCAGCAGCTTCCCAGGGGGGCGTTGGGAAGATACGCAGTATTTT. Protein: CASSFPGGRWEDTQYF.

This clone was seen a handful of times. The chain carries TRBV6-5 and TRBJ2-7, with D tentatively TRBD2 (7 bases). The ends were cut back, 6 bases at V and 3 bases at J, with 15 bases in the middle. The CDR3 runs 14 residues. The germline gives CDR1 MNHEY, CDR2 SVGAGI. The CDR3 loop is CASRRGEGDYEQYF. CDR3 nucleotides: TGTGCCAGCAGGCGAGGGGAGGGGGACTACGAGCAGTACTTC.

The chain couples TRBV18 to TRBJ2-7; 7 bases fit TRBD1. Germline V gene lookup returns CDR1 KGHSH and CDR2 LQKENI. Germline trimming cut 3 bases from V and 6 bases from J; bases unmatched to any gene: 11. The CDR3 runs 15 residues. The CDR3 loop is CASSPESQGRAEQYF. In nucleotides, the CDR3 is TGTGCCAGCTCACCCGAGTCACAGGGGCGCGCCGAGCAGTACTTC. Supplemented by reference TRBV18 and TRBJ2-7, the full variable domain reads NAGVMQNPRHLVRRRGQEARLRCSPMKGHSHVYWYRQLPEEGLKFMVYLQKENIIDESGMPKERFSAEFPKEGPSILRIQQVVRGDSAAYFCASSPESQGRAEQYFGPGTRLTVT.

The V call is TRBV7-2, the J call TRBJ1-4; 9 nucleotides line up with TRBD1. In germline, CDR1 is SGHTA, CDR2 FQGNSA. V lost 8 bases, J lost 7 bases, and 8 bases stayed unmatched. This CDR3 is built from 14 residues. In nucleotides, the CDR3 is TGTGCCAGCCGGAGACAGGGGGGGTTTGAAAAACTGTTTTTT. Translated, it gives CASRRQGGFEKLFF.

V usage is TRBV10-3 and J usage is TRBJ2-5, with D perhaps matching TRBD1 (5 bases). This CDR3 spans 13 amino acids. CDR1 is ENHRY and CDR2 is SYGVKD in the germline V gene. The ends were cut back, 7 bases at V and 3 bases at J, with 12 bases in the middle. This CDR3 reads CAIKARVEETQYF. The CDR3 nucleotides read TGTGCCATCAAGGCCAGGGTGGAAGAGACCCAGTACTTC.

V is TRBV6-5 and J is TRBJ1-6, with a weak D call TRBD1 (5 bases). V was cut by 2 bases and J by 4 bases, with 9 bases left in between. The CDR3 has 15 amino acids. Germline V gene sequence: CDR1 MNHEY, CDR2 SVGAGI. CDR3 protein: CASSYRGGYNSPLHF. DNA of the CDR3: TGTGCCAGCAGTTACAGGGGCGGTTATAATTCACCCCTCCACTTT.

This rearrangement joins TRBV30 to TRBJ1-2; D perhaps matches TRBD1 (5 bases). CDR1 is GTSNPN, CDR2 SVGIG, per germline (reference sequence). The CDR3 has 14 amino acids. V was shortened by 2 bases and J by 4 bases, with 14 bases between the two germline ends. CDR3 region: CAWSSGTPGYGYTF. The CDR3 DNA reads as TGTGCCTGGAGTTCCGGGACTCCCGGCTATGGCTACACCTTC.